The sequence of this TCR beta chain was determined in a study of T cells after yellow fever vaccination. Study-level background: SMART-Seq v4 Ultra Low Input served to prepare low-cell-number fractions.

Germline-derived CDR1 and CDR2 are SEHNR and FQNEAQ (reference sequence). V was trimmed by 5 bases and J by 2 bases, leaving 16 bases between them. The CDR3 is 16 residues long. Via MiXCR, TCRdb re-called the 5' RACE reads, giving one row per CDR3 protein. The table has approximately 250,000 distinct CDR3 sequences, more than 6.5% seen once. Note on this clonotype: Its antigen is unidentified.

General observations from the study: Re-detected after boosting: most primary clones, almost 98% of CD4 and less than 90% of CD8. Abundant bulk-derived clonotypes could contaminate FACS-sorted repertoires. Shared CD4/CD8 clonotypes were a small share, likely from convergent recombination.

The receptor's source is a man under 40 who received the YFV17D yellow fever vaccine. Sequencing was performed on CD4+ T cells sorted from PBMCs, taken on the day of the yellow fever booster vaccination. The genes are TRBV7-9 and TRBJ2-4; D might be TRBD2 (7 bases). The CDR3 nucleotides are TGTGCCAGCAGCCCATGGGGGGGCTCTTCCAAAAACATTCAGTACTTC. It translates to CASSPWGGSSKNIQYF.